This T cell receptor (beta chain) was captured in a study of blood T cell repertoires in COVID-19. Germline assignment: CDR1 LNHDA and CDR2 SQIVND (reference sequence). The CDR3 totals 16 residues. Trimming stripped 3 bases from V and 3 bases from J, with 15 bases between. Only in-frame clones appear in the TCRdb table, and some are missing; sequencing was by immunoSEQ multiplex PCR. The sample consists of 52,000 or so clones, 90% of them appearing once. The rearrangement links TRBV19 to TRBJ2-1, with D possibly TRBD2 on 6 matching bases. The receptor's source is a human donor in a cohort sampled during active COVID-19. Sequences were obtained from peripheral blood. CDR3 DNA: TGTGCCAGTAGTATCCGCTCGGGAGCGGGCTACAATGAGCAGTTCTTC. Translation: CASSIRSGAGYNEQFF.